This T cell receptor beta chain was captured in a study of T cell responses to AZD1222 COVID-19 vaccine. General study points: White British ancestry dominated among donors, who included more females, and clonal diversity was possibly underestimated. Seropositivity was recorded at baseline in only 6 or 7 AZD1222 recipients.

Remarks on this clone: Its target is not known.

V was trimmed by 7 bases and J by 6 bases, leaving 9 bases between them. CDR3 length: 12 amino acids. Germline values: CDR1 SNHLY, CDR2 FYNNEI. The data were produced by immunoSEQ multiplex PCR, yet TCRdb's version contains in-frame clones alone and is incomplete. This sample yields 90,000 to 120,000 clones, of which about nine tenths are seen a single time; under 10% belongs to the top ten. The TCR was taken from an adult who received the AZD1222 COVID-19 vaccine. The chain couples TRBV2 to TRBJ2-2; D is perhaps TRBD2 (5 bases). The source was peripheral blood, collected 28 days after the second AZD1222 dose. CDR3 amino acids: CASKEDSGELFF. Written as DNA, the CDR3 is TGTGCCAGCAAGGAGGACTCCGGGGAGCTGTTTTTT.